This is a list of T cell receptor beta chains from one sample in a study of T cell repertoires in cytomegalovirus infection. TCRdb re-derived calls from the reads in MiXCR, one entry per CDR3 protein. The repertoire includes around 450,000 distinct CDR3 sequences, approximately 10% of them detected once, and about 9.4% sits in the top ten. Material: PBMCs. The source is a human donor in good health (CMV status not recorded). Some clones in this sample may be carry-over from other donors' samples. The CDR3 runs from the conserved cysteine through the conserved F or W. The order of the fields is CDR3 length, J gene, V gene, CDR3 protein.

CDR3 length: 16
J gene: TRBJ2-7
V gene: TRBV7-9
CDR3 protein: CASSLPRGMVGYEQYF

CDR3 length: 16
J gene: TRBJ2-7
V gene: TRBV28
CDR3 protein: CASSLLPTDSAREQYF

CDR3 length: 12
J gene: TRBJ2-1
V gene: TRBV12-3/TRBV12-4
CDR3 protein: CASTFSYNEQFF

CDR3 length: 13
J gene: TRBJ2-3
V gene: TRBV7-9
CDR3 protein: CASVRESADTQYF

CDR3 length: 14
J gene: TRBJ2-7
V gene: TRBV29-1
CDR3 protein: CSVEDRVRPYEQYF

CDR3 length: 14
J gene: TRBJ2-1
V gene: TRBV20-1
CDR3 protein: CSARDANSGSAEFF

CDR3 length: 14
J gene: TRBJ2-5
V gene: TRBV28
CDR3 protein: CASSATGEGETQYF

CDR3 length: 14
J gene: TRBJ1-1
V gene: TRBV29-1
CDR3 protein: CSVDEQGRGTEAFF

CDR3 length: 16
J gene: TRBJ2-5
V gene: TRBV20-1
CDR3 protein: CSARRSGGGSQETQYF

CDR3 length: 14
J gene: TRBJ1-5
V gene: TRBV5-5
CDR3 protein: CASSLGHSNQPQHF

CDR3 length: 12
J gene: TRBJ2-3
V gene: TRBV5-6
CDR3 protein: CASSWAEMTQYF

CDR3 length: 13
J gene: TRBJ2-4
V gene: TRBV20-1
CDR3 protein: CSASGQFKNIQYF

CDR3 length: 11
J gene: TRBJ1-2
V gene: TRBV7-9
CDR3 protein: CASSQGQGYTF

CDR3 length: 16
J gene: TRBJ1-4
V gene: TRBV7-8
CDR3 protein: CASRRDSGATNEKLFF

CDR3 length: 15
J gene: TRBJ2-2
V gene: TRBV4-1
CDR3 protein: CASSQAGSDTGELFF

CDR3 length: 16
J gene: TRBJ1-6
V gene: TRBV7-8
CDR3 protein: CASSLWDSSYNSPLHF

CDR3 length: 16
J gene: TRBJ2-2
V gene: TRBV28
CDR3 protein: CASRRVPVTSSGELFF

CDR3 length: 20
J gene: TRBJ2-7
V gene: TRBV10-2
CDR3 protein: CASSDPYATSGVAPPYEQYF

CDR3 length: 14
J gene: TRBJ2-6
V gene: TRBV19
CDR3 protein: CASQDVAGANVLTF

CDR3 length: 16
J gene: TRBJ1-5
V gene: TRBV20-1
CDR3 protein: CSFRDNSELDNQPQHF

CDR3 length: 14
J gene: TRBJ2-2
V gene: TRBV2
CDR3 protein: CASTGLQNTGELFF

CDR3 length: 14
J gene: TRBJ2-7
V gene: TRBV15
CDR3 protein: CATSRLGQGAEQYF

CDR3 length: 13
J gene: TRBJ1-5
V gene: TRBV20-1
CDR3 protein: CSASVGSNQPQHF

CDR3 length: 13
J gene: TRBJ2-3
V gene: TRBV7-9
CDR3 protein: CASVAGGTDTQYF

CDR3 length: 14
J gene: TRBJ2-1
V gene: TRBV20-1
CDR3 protein: CSAHSGGPYNEQFF

CDR3 length: 16
J gene: TRBJ2-7
V gene: TRBV28
CDR3 protein: CASRAGGDGGVYEQYF

CDR3 length: 17
J gene: TRBJ1-1
V gene: TRBV30
CDR3 protein: CAWAPFRDRGQNTEAFF

CDR3 length: 17
J gene: TRBJ2-6
V gene: TRBV5-1
CDR3 protein: CASSPGLLTSGANVLTF